These 26 T cell receptor beta chains came from one sample sequenced in a study of cytomegalovirus exposure and HLA in healthy donors. Primers: 60 Vbeta forward and 13 Jbeta reverse. TCRdb keeps only in-frame clones here, not all; method: immunoSEQ multiplex PCR. The sample includes about 83,000 clones, around 81% of them seen just once. Sequencing was performed on PBMCs. The receptors derive from a man younger than 35 in good health and CMV-seropositive.

This clone was seen just once. The V gene is TRBV30, the J gene TRBJ2-7; tentative D call: TRBD1 (6 bases). CDR3 length equals 12 residues. Trimming took 4 bases from V and 3 from J, leaving 10 bases between them. CDR1 is GTSNPN and CDR2 is SVGIG in the germline V gene (reference sequence). CDR3 bases: TGTGCCTGGATGAAACAGGGCTACGAGCAGTACTTC. Translating it yields CAWMKQGYEQYF.

The genes are TRBV11-2 and TRBJ1-1; 8 positions match TRBD1. Germline assignment: CDR1 SGHAT and CDR2 FQNNGV. J gave up 5 bases and V 4 bases, and 9 bases lay outside the gene matches. The CDR3 sequence is 15 residues long. This chain's CDR3 is CASSWGGQGWTEAFF. The CDR3 nucleotides read TGTGCCAGCAGCTGGGGCGGACAGGGATGGACTGAAGCTTTCTTT.

This clone was found a few times. The chain employs TRBV6-1 and TRBJ1-2; a possible D gene is TRBD1 (6 bases). The V gene's germline CDR1 is MNHNS and CDR2 SASEGT. With 7 bases removed from V and 3 bases from J, the gap between germline ends came to 15 bases. This CDR3 region has 14 residues. The CDR3: CASTPQGFDYGYTF. The CDR3 bases are TGTGCCAGCACCCCCCAGGGGTTTGACTATGGCTACACCTTC.

V gene TRBV5-6 combines with J gene TRBJ2-1; TRBD1 might be the D (6 bases). Trimming took 4 bases from V and 9 from J, leaving 17 bases between them. The CDR3 contains 14 residues. Germline V gene data show CDR1 as SGHDT and CDR2 as YYEEEE. CDR3 in amino acids: CASSLGQTSAEQFF. The CDR3 DNA reads TGTGCCAGCAGCCTCGGACAGACATCCGCTGAGCAGTTCTTC.

The chain uses TRBV29-1 and TRBJ1-2, with 8 bases that match TRBD1. Germline V gene sequence: CDR1 SQVTM, CDR2 ANQGSEA. The CDR3 spans 13 residues. Losses at the gene ends were 3 bases for V and 3 bases for J; bases not matched to a gene: 3. This CDR3 is CSVEPGGYYGYTF. The CDR3 bases are TGCAGCGTTGAGCCAGGGGGCTACTATGGCTACACCTTC.

This rearrangement joins TRBV5-1 to TRBJ2-2; possibly TRBD1 for D (5 bases). The CDR3 sequence is 15 residues long. Deletions cut 7 bases from V and 0 bases from J, with 13 bases between. Germline V gene lookup returns CDR1 SGHRS and CDR2 YFSETQ. As DNA, the CDR3 is TGCGCCAGCGCCGACAGAATCGCGAACACCGGGGAGCTGTTTTTT. This codes for CASADRIANTGELFF.

This sequence joins TRBV2 and TRBJ2-3, with D unclear. The CDR3 consists of 13 residues. V lost 0 bases, J lost 5 bases, and 6 bases lay in between. Germline V gene data show CDR1 as SNHLY and CDR2 as FYNNEI. CDR3 amino acids: CASSEARLDTQYF. The CDR3 region has the DNA TGTGCCAGCAGTGAAGCGCGACTAGATACGCAGTATTTT.

This clone appeared a single time. The CDR3 is CASKEQGNGRGTYF. CDR3 in DNA: TGTGCCAGCAAGGAACAGGGAAACGGGAGGGGGACGTATTTT. The rearrangement uses TRBV2 and TRBJ2-3; 8 nucleotides agree with TRBD2. CDR1 and CDR2 (germline): SNHLY, FYNNEI. This CDR3 comprises 14 residues. The trim removed 7 bases at V and 14 bases at J, leaving 17 bases unmatched.

In this sample, this clone turned up once. The chain couples TRBV15 to TRBJ2-5, with TRBD2 matching over 12 bases. There are 14 residues in the CDR3. The J segment lost 9 bases and the V segment lost 2 bases, leaving 4 bases of the junction unmatched. Per germline, CDR1 LNHNV and CDR2 YYDKDF (reference sequence). This CDR3 is CATSRSGTSGPQYF. For the CDR3, the DNA is TGTGCCACCAGCAGATCCGGGACTAGCGGGCCCCAGTACTTC.

The chain joins TRBV10-1 to TRBJ2-5; D remains ambiguous. V dropped 4 bases and J dropped 5 bases, with 11 bases sitting between them. CDR3 length: 13 amino acids. Germline assignment: CDR1 WNHNN and CDR2 SYGVQD (reference sequence). Here the CDR3 reads CASSVNLVETQYF. The CDR3 nucleotides are TGCGCCAGCAGTGTAAATTTAGTGGAGACCCAGTACTTC.

The count of this clone is one. In DNA form, the CDR3 reads TGTCCTGGGAGGTCCCACTACTTGAATCAGCCCCAGCATTTT. It codes for CPGRSHYLNQPQHF. This chain links TRBV22-1 with TRBJ1-5. TRBV22-1 is noted as a pseudogene. The CDR3 loop spans 14 amino acids.

This clone was found a few times. V and J are TRBV13 and TRBJ2-1; TRBD1 matches 10 bases. Germline V gene lookup returns CDR1 PRHDT and CDR2 FYEKMQ (reference sequence). The V gene end was trimmed by 4 bases and the J gene end by 5 bases; junction bases not matched to a gene: 2. The CDR3 is made up of 14 amino acids. In DNA form, the CDR3 reads TGTGCCAGCAGCTCTGGACAGGGGGACAATGAGCAGTTCTTC. Encoded protein: CASSSGQGDNEQFF.

About this clone: An end of the junction does not agree with germline; a read error may underlie this. Other DNA sequences in this sample translate to the same CDR3. The gene calls are TRBV15 and TRBJ1-1; 11 bases are shared with TRBD1. The CDR3 length is 15 residues. Germline V lookup: CDR1 LNHNV, CDR2 YYDKDF (reference sequence). The CDR3 sequence is CATSRAGTGGTEAFF. The CDR3 DNA sequence: TGTGCCACCAGCAGAGCAGGGACAGGGGGAACTGAGGCTTTCTTT.

The rearrangement uses TRBV19 and TRBJ2-4, with 7 nucleotides matching TRBD1. Per germline, CDR1 LNHDA and CDR2 SQIVND (reference sequence). The CDR3 runs 12 residues. V dropped 5 bases and J dropped 14; count of bases not matched to a gene: 9. For the CDR3, the DNA is TGTGCCAGTAGTTGGGGGACAGAGGCAAAGTACTTC. This gives the protein CASSWGTEAKYF.

The J gene is TRBJ2-7, the V gene TRBV6-5; 8 positions match TRBD1. The germline V gene has CDR1 MNHEY and CDR2 SVGAGI. Losses at the gene ends were 2 bases for V and 2 bases for J; bases not matched to a gene: 2. The CDR3 has 14 residues. The CDR3: CASSYGQGTYEQYF. As DNA, the CDR3 is TGTGCCAGCAGTTACGGACAGGGAACCTACGAGCAGTACTTC.

The chain joins TRBV2 to TRBJ1-2; 8 nucleotides line up with TRBD1. V gave up 9 bases and J gave up 4 bases; unmatched junction bases: 10. Germline V gives CDR1 SNHLY, CDR2 FYNNEI. This CDR3 spans 14 amino acids. Written as DNA, the CDR3 is TGTGCCAGTCAAGACAGGGGAACGCTCTATGGCTACACCTTC. Encoded protein: CASQDRGTLYGYTF.

The chain uses TRBV2 and TRBJ2-2; unclear D gene. CDR1 is SNHLY and CDR2 is FYNNEI in the germline V gene. V lost 3 bases and J lost 7, with 15 bases in between. This CDR3 has 15 amino acids. The CDR3 bases are TGTGCCAGCAGTGAGTCGCAACCCCAGGTCGGGGAGCTGTTTTTT. It translates to CASSESQPQVGELFF.

Ten or more counts support this clone. This chain uses TRBV7-2 with TRBJ2-5; 13 nucleotides match TRBD2. The CDR3 runs 15 residues. Germline V gene lookup returns CDR1 SGHTA and CDR2 FQGNSA. Trimming took 5 bases from V and 5 from J; bases not matched to a gene: 5. The CDR3 nucleotides read TGTGCCAGCAGCAAACCGACTAGCGGGAGGGAGACCCAGTACTTC. Translated, it gives CASSKPTSGRETQYF.

This clone was observed a single time. The rearrangement links TRBV2 to TRBJ2-3, with 8 bases identical to TRBD2. Germline CDR1 and CDR2: SNHLY and FYNNEI. The CDR3 is 15 amino acids. J gave up 6 bases and V 6 bases, and 11 bases lay outside the gene matches. The CDR3 loop is CASSHSPGGMDTQYF. In nucleotides, the CDR3 is TGTGCCAGCAGCCACTCTCCGGGAGGGATGGATACGCAGTATTTT.

The gene calls are TRBV7-6 and TRBJ2-3; D may be TRBD2 (6 bases). CDR1 is SGHVS, CDR2 FNYEAQ, per germline. V was shortened by 1 base and J by 3 bases, with 17 bases between the two germline ends. CDR3 size: 17 residues. CDR3 residues: CASSLGVGGSGTDTQYF. The CDR3 nucleotides read TGTGCCAGCAGCTTAGGTGTTGGGGGGTCCGGGACAGATACGCAGTATTTT.

The chain links TRBV29-1 to TRBJ1-2; no reliable D call. Trimming shortened V by 4 bases and J by 0 bases, and 9 bases separated the two germline ends. This CDR3 spans 13 amino acids. CDR1 and CDR2 (germline): SQVTM, ANQGSEA. CDR3 in DNA: TGCAGCGTTGCCCCCGGAGCTAACTATGGCTACACCTTC. Its translation is CSVAPGANYGYTF.

The V and J genes are TRBV25-1 and TRBJ2-1, with 8 bases identical to TRBD2. J lost 3 bases, V lost 2 bases, and 0 bases had no gene match. Germline CDR1 MGHDK, CDR2 SYGVNS. CDR3 size: 14 residues. In DNA form, the CDR3 reads TGTGCCAGCAGTGAACTAGCGGGCTACAATGAGCAGTTCTTC. It codes for CASSELAGYNEQFF.

This clone was recorded a few times. The V call is TRBV27, the J call TRBJ2-3; no definite D call. Germline V CDR1 and CDR2: MNHEY, SMNVEV (reference sequence). V dropped 2 bases and J dropped 4 bases, with 4 bases sitting between them. The length of the CDR3 is 12 residues. Here the CDR3 DNA reads TGTGCCAGCAGTTTAAGCCCAGATACGCAGTATTTT. This translates into CASSLSPDTQYF.

The chain is built from TRBV25-1 and TRBJ1-1; the D is unclear. With 6 bases removed from V and 2 bases from J, the gap between germline ends came to 13 bases. Germline V CDR1 and CDR2: MGHDK, SYGVNS. The CDR3 is 14 amino acids. The CDR3 spells CASRTEGTNTEAFF. The CDR3 region has the DNA TGTGCCAGCAGAACAGAGGGAACCAACACTGAAGCTTTCTTT.

The chain uses TRBV27 and TRBJ2-4, with TRBD2 matching over 7 bases. Germline CDR1 MNHEY, CDR2 SMNVEV (reference sequence). The length of the CDR3 is 13 residues. V dropped 7 bases and J dropped 9; count of bases not matched to a gene: 9. The CDR3 reads CASKLSGDAIQYF. In DNA form, the CDR3 reads TGTGCCAGCAAACTAAGCGGGGACGCCATTCAGTACTTC.

The CDR3, as DNA: TGTGCCAGCAGCCAGCCAGTTGTACTAGCGGGAGTTCCGAATGAGCAGTTCTTC. Protein sequence: CASSQPVVLAGVPNEQFF. The J gene is TRBJ2-1, the V gene TRBV14; TRBD2 matches at 11 bases. Germline CDR1 is SGHDN and CDR2 is FVKESK. V shed 3 bases and J 7 bases; nucleotides not matched to a gene: 14. CDR3 size: 18 residues.